A single T cell receptor beta chain is shown here with its context. TCRdb keeps only in-frame clones here, not all; method: immunoSEQ multiplex PCR. The table lists roughly 370,000 clones, 90% of them singletons, with around 6.8% in the top ten. The sample comes from a study of control samples from healthy donors and cancer patients. Trimming took off 8 bases at V and 7 bases at J, with 18 bases between the two ends. The CDR3 totals 15 residues. Per the germline V gene, CDR1 is MNHEY and CDR2 is SVGAGI. This chain joins TRBV6-5 and TRBJ1-6, with D perhaps matching TRBD1 (6 bases). The sequence derives from a man aged 40-49 years with head and neck cancer. Sequencing was carried out using PBMCs. The CDR3 sequence: CASRPPRTENSPLHF. The CDR3 DNA reads TGTGCCAGCCGGCCTCCCAGGACAGAGAATTCACCCCTCCACTTT.